This is a list of T cell receptor beta chains from one sample in a study of spatial heterogeneity in lung cancer. TCRdb reprocessed the 5' RACE reads via MiXCR and lists one record per CDR3 protein. The sample includes roughly 18,000 distinct CDR3 sequences, 9.2% of them seen just once. The material sequenced was PBMCs, taken at follow-up. These receptors were obtained from a male donor with early-stage non-small cell lung cancer. Both conserved end residues are trimmed from each CDR3. Each record gives: V gene, J gene, D gene, CDR3 protein. The D gene is left open where the match is weak.

>TRBV10-3|TRBJ2-5|-
AISAGLAQETQY
>TRBV10-3|TRBJ2-1|-
AISEQGLSYNEQF
>TRBV5-8|TRBJ2-2|-
ASGIKGRTGELF
>TRBV19|TRBJ1-5|-
ASSIVGSLNQPQH
>TRBV29-1|TRBJ2-7|-
SVVISGGGEQY
>TRBV6-2/TRBV6-3|TRBJ2-7|-
ASSYSIQGYTYERY
>TRBV4-2|TRBJ2-6|-
ASSLAGQGGSGANVLT
>TRBV7-2|TRBJ2-5|-
ASSLVPLPGETQY
>TRBV4-1|TRBJ1-3|-
ASSQGRGSSGNTIY
>TRBV29-1|TRBJ2-7|-
SVERRDTLSYEQY
>TRBV2|TRBJ2-1|TRBD2
ASRERLAGGGNEQF
>TRBV7-2|TRBJ1-2|TRBD1
ASSRIRDRGPYGYT
>TRBV6-1|TRBJ2-7|-
ASSYPNREQY
>TRBV28|TRBJ2-3|-
ASSFLQGTDTQY
>TRBV19|TRBJ1-2|-
ASSTGFGYGYT
>TRBV7-9|TRBJ2-1|-
ASIPYVGGEQF
>TRBV6-5|TRBJ2-3|TRBD2
ASRVGSGADTQY
>TRBV6-6|TRBJ2-7|-
ASSPQRAEQY
>TRBV9|TRBJ2-7|-
ASSVERGGEQY
>TRBV5-3|TRBJ2-3|TRBD1
ARSIRQGTDTQY
>TRBV9|TRBJ1-1|-
ASSPEPGWATEAF
>TRBV7-9|TRBJ2-7|-
ASSPRGGLYEQY
>TRBV28|TRBJ2-3|TRBD1
ASRARQGSTDTQY
>TRBV12-3/TRBV12-4|TRBJ2-5|TRBD1
ASSPQGVGAWETQY
>TRBV7-8|TRBJ2-7|-
ASSLSGGEEQY
>TRBV20-1|TRBJ2-7|-
SARSGADSYEQY
>TRBV7-2|TRBJ1-2|-
ASREVPGYGYT
>TRBV6-5|TRBJ1-5|-
ASSRSAPSNQPQH
>TRBV20-1|TRBJ2-3|TRBD1
SVRSGTGGADTQY